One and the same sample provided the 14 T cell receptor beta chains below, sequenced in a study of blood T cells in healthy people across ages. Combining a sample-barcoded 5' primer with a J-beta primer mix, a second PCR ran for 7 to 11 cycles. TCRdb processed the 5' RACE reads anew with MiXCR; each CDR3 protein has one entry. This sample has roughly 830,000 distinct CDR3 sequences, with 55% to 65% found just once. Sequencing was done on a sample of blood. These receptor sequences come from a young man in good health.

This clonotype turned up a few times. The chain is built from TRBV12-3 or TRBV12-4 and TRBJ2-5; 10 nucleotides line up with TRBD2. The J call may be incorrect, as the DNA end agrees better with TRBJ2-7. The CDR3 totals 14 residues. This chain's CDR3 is CASTPGLASSEQYF. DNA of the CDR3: TGTGCCAGCACCCCGGGACTAGCGAGTAGCGAGCAGTACTTC.

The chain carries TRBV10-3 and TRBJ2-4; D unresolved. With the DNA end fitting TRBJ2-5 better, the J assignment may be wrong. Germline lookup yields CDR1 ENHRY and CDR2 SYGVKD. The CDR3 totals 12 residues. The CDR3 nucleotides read TGTGCCATCAGTGACCAGAAGGAGACCCAGTACTTC. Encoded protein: CAISDQKETQYF.

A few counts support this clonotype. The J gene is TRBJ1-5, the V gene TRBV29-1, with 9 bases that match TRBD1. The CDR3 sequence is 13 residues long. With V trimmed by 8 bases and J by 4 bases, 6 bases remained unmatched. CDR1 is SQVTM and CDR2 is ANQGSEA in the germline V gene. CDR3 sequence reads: CSNRDRENQPQHF. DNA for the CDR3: TGCAGCAACAGGGACAGGGAAAATCAGCCCCAGCATTTT. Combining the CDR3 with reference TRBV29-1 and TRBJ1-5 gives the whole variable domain SAVISQKPSRDICQRGTSLTIQCQVDSQVTMMFWYRQQPGQSLTLIATANQGSEATYESGFVIDKFPISRPNLTFSTLTVSNMSPEDSSIYLCSNRDRENQPQHFGDGTRLSIL.

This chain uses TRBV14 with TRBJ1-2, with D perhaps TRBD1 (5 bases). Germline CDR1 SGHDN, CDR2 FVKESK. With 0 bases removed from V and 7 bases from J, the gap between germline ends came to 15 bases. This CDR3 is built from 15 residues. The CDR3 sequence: CASSQDSARRGGYTF. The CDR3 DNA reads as TGTGCCAGCAGCCAAGATTCGGCGCGGAGGGGTGGCTACACCTTC.

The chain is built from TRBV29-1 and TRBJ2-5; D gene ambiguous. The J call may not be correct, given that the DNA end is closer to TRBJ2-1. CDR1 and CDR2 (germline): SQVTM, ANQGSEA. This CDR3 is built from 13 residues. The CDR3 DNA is TGCAGCCTTGTAGCCGGGTATAAAGAGACCCAGTTCTTC. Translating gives CSLVAGYKETQFF.

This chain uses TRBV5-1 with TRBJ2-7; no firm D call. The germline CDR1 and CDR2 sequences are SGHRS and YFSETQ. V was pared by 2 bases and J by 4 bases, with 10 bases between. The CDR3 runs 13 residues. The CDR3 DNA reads TGCGCCAGCAGCTTAAACGTCCGATACGAGCAGTACTTC. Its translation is CASSLNVRYEQYF.

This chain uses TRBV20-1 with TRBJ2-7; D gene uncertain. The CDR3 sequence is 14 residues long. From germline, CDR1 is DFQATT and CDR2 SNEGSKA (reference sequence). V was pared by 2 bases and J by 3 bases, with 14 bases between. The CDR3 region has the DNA TGCAGTGCTAGACGCCCCCCCACGGACTACGAGCAGTACTTC. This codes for CSARRPPTDYEQYF.

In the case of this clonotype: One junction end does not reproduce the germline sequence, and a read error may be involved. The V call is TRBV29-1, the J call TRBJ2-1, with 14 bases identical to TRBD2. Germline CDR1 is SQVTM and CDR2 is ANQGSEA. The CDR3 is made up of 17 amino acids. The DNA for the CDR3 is TGCAGCGTCGTCGGACTAGCGGGGGGATCCTCCCACAATGAGCAGTTCTTC. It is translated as CSVVGLAGGSSHNEQFF.

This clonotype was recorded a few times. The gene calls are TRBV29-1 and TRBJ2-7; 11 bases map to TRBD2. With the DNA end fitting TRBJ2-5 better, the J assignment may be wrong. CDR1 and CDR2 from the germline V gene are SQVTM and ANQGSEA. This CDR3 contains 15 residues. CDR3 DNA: TGCAGCGTTCCCTTAGCGGGAGGGACAGGGGAGACCCAGTACTTC. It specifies CSVPLAGGTGETQYF.

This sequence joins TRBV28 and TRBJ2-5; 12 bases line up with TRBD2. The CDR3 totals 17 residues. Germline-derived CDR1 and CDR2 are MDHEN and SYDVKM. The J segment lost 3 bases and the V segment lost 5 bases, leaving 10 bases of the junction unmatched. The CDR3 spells CASSPILAGGVKETQYF. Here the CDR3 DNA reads TGTGCCAGCAGTCCCATACTAGCGGGGGGCGTTAAAGAGACCCAGTACTTC.

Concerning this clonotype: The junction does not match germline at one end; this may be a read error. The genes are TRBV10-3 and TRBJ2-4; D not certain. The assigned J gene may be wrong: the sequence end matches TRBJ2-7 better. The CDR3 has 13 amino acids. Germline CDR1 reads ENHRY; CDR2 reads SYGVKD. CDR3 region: CAISESGSHEQYF. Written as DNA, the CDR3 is TGTGCCATCAGTGAGTCGGGCTCCCACGAGCAGTACTTC.

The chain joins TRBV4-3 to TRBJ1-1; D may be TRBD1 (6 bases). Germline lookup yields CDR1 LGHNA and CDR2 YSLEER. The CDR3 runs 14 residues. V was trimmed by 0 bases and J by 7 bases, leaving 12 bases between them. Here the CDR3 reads CASSQDPGDSEAFF. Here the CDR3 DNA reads TGCGCCAGCAGCCAAGACCCAGGGGATAGTGAAGCTTTCTTT.

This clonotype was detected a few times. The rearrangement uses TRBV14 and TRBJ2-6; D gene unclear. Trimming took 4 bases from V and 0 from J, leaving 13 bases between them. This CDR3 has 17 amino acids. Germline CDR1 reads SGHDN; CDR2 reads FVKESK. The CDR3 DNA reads TGTGCCAGCAGCCGACTGCTCACAGACTCTGGGGCCAACGTCCTGACTTTC. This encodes CASSRLLTDSGANVLTF. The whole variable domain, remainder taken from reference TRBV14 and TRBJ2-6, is EAGVTQFPSHSVIEKGQTVTLRCDPISGHDNLYWYRRVMGKEIKFLLHFVKESKQDESGMPNNRFLAERTGGTYSTLKVQPAELEDSGVYFCASSRLLTDSGANVLTFGAGSRLTVL.

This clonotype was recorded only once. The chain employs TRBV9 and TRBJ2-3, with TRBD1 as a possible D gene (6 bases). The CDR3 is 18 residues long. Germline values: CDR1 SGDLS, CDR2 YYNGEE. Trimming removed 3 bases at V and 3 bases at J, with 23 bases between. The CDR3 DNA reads TGTGCCAGCAGCGAGAGGGCCCCACAGGGTCAGGGGACAGATACGCAGTATTTT. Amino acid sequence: CASSERAPQGQGTDTQYF.